The 24 T cell receptor beta chains reported below all come from one sample, sequenced in a study of shared clonotypes between healthy human individuals (dated by TCRdb to 2020 to 2021). Libraries were made using the immunoSEQ multiplex PCR assay. In its TCRdb copy, this immuneACCESS table keeps in-frame sequences only and misses some clones. Where compared with another copy, unresolved V genes explain less than half of these, and the others have no known cause. This sample gives about 2 million clones in total; about 95% of them show up just once. More than 0.95% of the sample rests with the top ten. CD8 naive samples were obtained by positive selection for CCR7 among CD45RO-negative cells, yielding a CD45RA+CCR7+ population from which TemRA cells were excluded. The sequencing sample was made of naive CD8+ T cells sorted from blood. What this sample's cell subset or site label stands for: CD45RA+CCR7+. The receptors derive from a man between 18 and 35 years old in good health.

The CDR3 spells CASSQDPLENGNEQFF. The CDR3 DNA is TGTGCCAGCAGCCAAGATCCGCTAGAGAACGGGAATGAGCAGTTCTTC. This chain uses TRBV4-2 with TRBJ2-1, with no clear D. Germline values: CDR1 LGHNA, CDR2 YNFKEQ. V lost 0 bases and J lost 7, with 16 bases in between. This CDR3 spans 16 amino acids.

The rearrangement joins TRBV27 to TRBJ2-7, with TRBD2 matching 8 bases. Looked up from germline, CDR1 is MNHEY and CDR2 is SMNVEV (reference sequence). The CDR3 sequence is 17 residues long. V was clipped by 3 bases and J by 1 base; unmatched bases: 11. The CDR3 DNA sequence: TGTGCCAGCAGTTTGGGTAGCGGGGCGGGACCTTCCTACGAGCAGTACTTC. It specifies CASSLGSGAGPSYEQYF.

A single count supports this clone. The rearrangement uses TRBV4-1 and TRBJ2-1; TRBD1 is a possible D gene (6 bases). Germline V gene data show CDR1 as MGHRA and CDR2 as YSYEKL. The CDR3 totals 14 residues. V was cut by 3 bases and J by 2 bases, with 8 bases left in between. The CDR3 DNA is TGCGCCAGCAGCCACGAGGGGGCCTACAATGAGCAGTTCTTC. Protein: CASSHEGAYNEQFF.

The CDR3 region is CASIRSDEAFF. The CDR3 DNA follows: TGTGCCAGCATCCGGTCTGATGAAGCTTTCTTT. The V call is TRBV5-4, the J call TRBJ1-1; D ambiguous. The CDR3 has 11 amino acids. Trimming shortened V by 6 bases and J by 7 bases, and 10 bases separated the two germline ends. In germline, CDR1 is SGHNT, CDR2 YYREEE (reference sequence).

A remark on this clone: Other nucleotide sequences from this sample produce the same CDR3. The chain employs TRBV30 and TRBJ2-7, with D unresolved. The germline V and J ends were trimmed by 2 bases and 0 bases, with 8 bases remaining between them. Per the germline V gene, CDR1 is GTSNPN and CDR2 is SVGIG (reference sequence). This CDR3 has 13 residues. The CDR3 loop is CAWSLDSSYEQYF. The CDR3 DNA follows: TGTGCCTGGAGTCTCGACTCCTCCTACGAGCAGTACTTC.

The chain has TRBV11-2 and TRBJ2-3, with 8 bases fitting TRBD2. With V trimmed by 7 bases and J by 10 bases, 4 bases remained unmatched. Germline V gene lookup returns CDR1 SGHAT and CDR2 FQNNGV. This CDR3 contains 11 residues. The CDR3 region has the DNA TGTGCCAGCACCGGGGGGGCTCCGCAGTATTTT. Protein sequence: CASTGGAPQYF.

The J gene is TRBJ2-5, the V gene TRBV5-1; no reliable D call. This CDR3 contains 15 residues. V dropped 1 base and J dropped 0 bases, with 10 bases sitting between them. Germline CDR1 reads SGHRS; CDR2 reads YFSETQ. The CDR3 loop is CASSLLWRYQETQYF. CDR3 nucleotide sequence: TGCGCCAGCAGCTTGTTGTGGCGGTACCAAGAGACCCAGTACTTC.

This sequence joins TRBV4-3 and TRBJ2-1; D ambiguous. Germline CDR1 is LGHNA and CDR2 is YSLEER. The CDR3 spans 14 residues. V gave up 1 base and J gave up 5 bases, with 9 bases separating them. As DNA, the CDR3 is TGCGCCAGCAGCCAAGGGCCTCGACACAATGAGCAGTTCTTC. This codes for CASSQGPRHNEQFF.

The genes are TRBV9 and TRBJ1-1, with TRBD1 matching over 7 bases. The CDR3 spans 13 residues. The junction had 4 bases not matched to a gene; V was cut back by 2 bases and J by 6 bases. The germline V gene has CDR1 SGDLS and CDR2 YYNGEE. The DNA of the CDR3 is TGTGCCAGCAGCGTGGAGGGGGCGGCTGAAGCTTTCTTT. Protein: CASSVEGAAEAFF. Looking up the rest from reference TRBV9 and TRBJ1-1 gives the full variable domain: DSGVTQTPKHLITATGQRVTLRCSPRSGDLSVYWYQQSLDQGLQFLIQYYNGEERAKGNILERFSAQQFPDLHSELNLSSLELGDSALYFCASSVEGAAEAFFGQGTRLTVV.

The rearrangement uses TRBV29-1 and TRBJ1-3; D is uncertain. CDR3 size: 14 residues. Trimming shortened V by 4 bases and J by 0 bases, and 10 bases separated the two germline ends. In germline, CDR1 is SQVTM, CDR2 ANQGSEA. The CDR3 protein is CSVVELSSGNTIYF. DNA for the CDR3: TGCAGCGTTGTAGAGCTAAGCTCTGGAAACACCATATATTTT.

This chain connects TRBV28 to TRBJ2-1; D perhaps matches TRBD2 (6 bases). From germline, CDR1 is MDHEN and CDR2 SYDVKM. The CDR3 contains 17 residues. V dropped 1 base and J dropped 2 bases, with 15 bases sitting between them. In nucleotides, the CDR3 is TGTGCCAGCAGTTTATTATTTATCGGGGAGGCCTACAATGAGCAGTTCTTC. This sequence encodes CASSLLFIGEAYNEQFF.

CDR3 in DNA: TGTGCCAGCACGCTAGCGGGGGAAGGCCAAGAGACCCAGTACTTC. Translation: CASTLAGEGQETQYF. The chain links TRBV2 to TRBJ2-5, with 10 bases identical to TRBD2. This CDR3 region has 15 residues. The germline CDR1 and CDR2 sequences are SNHLY and FYNNEI. The junction had 6 bases not matched to a gene; V was cut back by 7 bases and J by 1 base. The whole variable domain, remainder taken from reference TRBV2 and TRBJ2-5, is EPEVTQTPSHQVTQMGQEVILRCVPISNHLYFYWYRQILGQKVEFLVSFYNNEISEKSEIFDDQFSVERPDGSNFTLKIRSTKLEDSAMYFCASTLAGEGQETQYFGPGTRLLVL.

This rearrangement joins TRBV9 to TRBJ1-1, with D possibly being TRBD1 (6 bases). The CDR3 has 15 amino acids. CDR1 and CDR2 from the germline V gene are SGDLS and YYNGEE. Between the trimmed V and J ends, which lost 1 base and 0 bases, there was a span of 10 bases. CDR3 DNA sequence: TGTGCCAGCAGCGTAACAGGGTCGGTGAACACTGAAGCTTTCTTT. The encoded protein is CASSVTGSVNTEAFF.

The chain uses TRBV10-3 and TRBJ1-1; D not certain. V shed 0 bases and J shed 0 bases, with 14 bases lying between them. Germline V gene lookup returns CDR1 ENHRY and CDR2 SYGVKD. This CDR3 is 17 amino acids long. The DNA for the CDR3 is TGTGCCATCAGTGAGTCGTTGTGGGCAGAAGTGAACACTGAAGCTTTCTTT. Protein: CAISESLWAEVNTEAFF.

The V and J genes are TRBV5-6 and TRBJ2-7; D ambiguous. The CDR3 runs to 12 residues. Germline-derived CDR1 and CDR2 are SGHDT and YYEEEE. Trimming stripped 4 bases from V and 2 bases from J, with 7 bases between. CDR3 nucleotides: TGTGCCAGCAGCCTGCAGGCCTACGAGCAGTACTTC. Protein product: CASSLQAYEQYF.

A single count supports this clone. The V gene is TRBV25-1, the J gene TRBJ2-1; TRBD1 matches 9 bases. The CDR3 length is 11 residues. Germline assignment: CDR1 MGHDK and CDR2 SYGVNS. Trimming removed 4 bases from V and 14 bases from J; junction bases left unmatched: 3. The CDR3 here is CASSAGTGKFF. CDR3 in DNA: TGTGCCAGCAGTGCCGGGACAGGGAAGTTCTTC.

The chain joins TRBV11-3 to TRBJ2-2; D might be TRBD1 (5 bases). The CDR3 contains 16 residues. Germline CDR1 SGHNT, CDR2 YENEEA. Trimming left V 5 bases short and J 3 bases short, with 16 bases between. This CDR3 is CASSHSQGYYTGELFF. The CDR3 region has the DNA TGTGCCAGCAGCCACTCCCAGGGATACTACACCGGGGAGCTGTTTTTT.

The chain links TRBV11-2 to TRBJ2-7; TRBD1 matches at 7 bases. Germline V gene sequence: CDR1 SGHAT, CDR2 FQNNGV. V shed 5 bases and J 2 bases; nucleotides not matched to a gene: 9. This CDR3 spans 15 amino acids. CDR3 coding DNA: TGTGCCAGCAGCCCCCGCAGACAGGGTCCCTACGAGCAGTACTTC. This encodes CASSPRRQGPYEQYF.

The J gene is TRBJ2-7, the V gene TRBV30; TRBD1 matches at 8 bases. The V gene end was trimmed by 3 bases and the J gene end by 6 bases; junction bases not matched to a gene: 16. Germline V gene data show CDR1 as GTSNPN and CDR2 as SVGIG (reference sequence). The length of the CDR3 is 16 residues. The DNA for the CDR3 is TGTGCCTGGAGCGGTATGCAGTGGACAGGGACAGTCGAGCAGTACTTC. It codes for CAWSGMQWTGTVEQYF.

This clone was recorded only once. The chain recombines TRBV9 with TRBJ1-6; D gene ambiguous. CDR1 is SGDLS and CDR2 is YYNGEE in the germline V gene. The V and J ends lost 0 bases and 11 bases respectively, with 9 bases between them. CDR3 length: 13 residues. This chain's CDR3 is CASSVGVGPPLHF. The CDR3 DNA follows: TGTGCCAGCAGCGTAGGGGTAGGGCCACCCCTCCACTTT.

The chain couples TRBV4-1 to TRBJ2-2; the D is unclear. This CDR3 comprises 16 residues. V lost 1 base and J lost 6, with 15 bases in between. Per germline, CDR1 MGHRA and CDR2 YSYEKL. The CDR3: CASSQVAGGEAGELFF. The CDR3 DNA reads as TGCGCCAGCAGCCAAGTTGCCGGTGGAGAGGCCGGGGAGCTGTTTTTT.

J is TRBJ1-2 and V is TRBV5-8, with D hard to call. Trimming took off 0 bases at V and 0 bases at J, with 9 bases between the two ends. Germline V gives CDR1 SGHTS, CDR2 YDEGEE. The CDR3 contains 15 residues. The CDR3 DNA reads as TGTGCCAGCAGCTTGGTGGACCCCGCTAACTATGGCTACACCTTC. It encodes CASSLVDPANYGYTF.

The chain combines TRBV27 with TRBJ2-7; 10 bases match TRBD1. The CDR3 spans 16 residues. The V segment lost 5 bases and the J segment 3 bases; nucleotides outside the gene matches: 10. Germline CDR1 MNHEY, CDR2 SMNVEV (reference sequence). The CDR3 is CASSLSTGGFYYEQYF. CDR3 nucleotide sequence: TGTGCCAGCAGTCTCTCGACAGGGGGCTTTTACTACGAGCAGTACTTC.

J is TRBJ2-3 and V is TRBV27; 7 bases match TRBD2. Germline V gives CDR1 MNHEY, CDR2 SMNVEV (reference sequence). This CDR3 region has 15 residues. With V trimmed by 7 bases and J by 1 base, 8 bases remained unmatched. The CDR3 DNA reads TGTGCCAGCAACCCACTAGCGTCTCGCACAGATACGCAGTATTTT. It is translated as CASNPLASRTDTQYF.